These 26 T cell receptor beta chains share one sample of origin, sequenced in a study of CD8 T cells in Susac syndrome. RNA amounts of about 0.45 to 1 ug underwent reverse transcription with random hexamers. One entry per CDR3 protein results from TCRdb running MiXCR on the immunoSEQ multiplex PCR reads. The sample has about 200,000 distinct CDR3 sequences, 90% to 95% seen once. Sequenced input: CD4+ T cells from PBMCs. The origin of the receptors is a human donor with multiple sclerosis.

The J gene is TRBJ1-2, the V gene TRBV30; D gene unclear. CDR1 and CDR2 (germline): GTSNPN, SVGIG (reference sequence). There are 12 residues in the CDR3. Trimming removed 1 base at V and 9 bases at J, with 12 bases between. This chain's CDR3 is CAWSGAYPSYTF. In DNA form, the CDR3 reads TGTGCCTGGAGTGGGGCTTATCCTAGCTACACCTTC. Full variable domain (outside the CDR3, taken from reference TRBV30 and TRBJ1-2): SQTIHQWPATLVQPVGSPLSLECTVEGTSNPNLYWYRQAAGRGLQLLFYSVGIGQISSEVPQNLSASRPQDRQFILSSKKLLLSDSGFYLCAWSGAYPSYTFGSGTRLTVV.

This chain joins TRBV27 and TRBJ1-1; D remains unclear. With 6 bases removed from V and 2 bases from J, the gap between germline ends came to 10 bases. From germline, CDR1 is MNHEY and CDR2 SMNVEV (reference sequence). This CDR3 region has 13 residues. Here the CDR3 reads CASSRMGNTEAFF. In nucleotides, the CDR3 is TGTGCCAGCAGCCGTATGGGTAACACTGAAGCTTTCTTT.

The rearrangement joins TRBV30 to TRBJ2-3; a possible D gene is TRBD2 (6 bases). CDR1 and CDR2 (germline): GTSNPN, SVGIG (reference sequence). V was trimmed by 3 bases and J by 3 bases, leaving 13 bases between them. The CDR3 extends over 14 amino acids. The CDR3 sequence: CAWRNRGGTDTQYF. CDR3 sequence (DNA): TGTGCCTGGAGGAATAGGGGAGGAACAGATACGCAGTATTTT.

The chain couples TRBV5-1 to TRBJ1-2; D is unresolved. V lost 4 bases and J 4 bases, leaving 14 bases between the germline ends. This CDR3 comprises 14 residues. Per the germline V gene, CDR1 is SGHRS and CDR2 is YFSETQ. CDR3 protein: CASSGLRSLYGYTF. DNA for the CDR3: TGCGCCAGCAGCGGCCTCCGCAGCCTCTATGGCTACACCTTC.

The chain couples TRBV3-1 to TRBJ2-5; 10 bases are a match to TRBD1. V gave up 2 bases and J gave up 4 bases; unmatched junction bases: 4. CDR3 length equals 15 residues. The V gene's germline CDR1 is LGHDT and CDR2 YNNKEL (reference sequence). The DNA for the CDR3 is TGTGCCAGCAGCCAAAGGACAGGGGGGACAGAGACCCAGTACTTC. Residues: CASSQRTGGTETQYF.

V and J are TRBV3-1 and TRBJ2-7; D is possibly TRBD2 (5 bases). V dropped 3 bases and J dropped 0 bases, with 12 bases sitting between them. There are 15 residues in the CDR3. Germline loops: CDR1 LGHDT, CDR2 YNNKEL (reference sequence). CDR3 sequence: CASSQTPRDSYEQYF. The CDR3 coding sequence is TGTGCCAGCAGCCAGACTCCACGGGACTCCTACGAGCAGTACTTC.

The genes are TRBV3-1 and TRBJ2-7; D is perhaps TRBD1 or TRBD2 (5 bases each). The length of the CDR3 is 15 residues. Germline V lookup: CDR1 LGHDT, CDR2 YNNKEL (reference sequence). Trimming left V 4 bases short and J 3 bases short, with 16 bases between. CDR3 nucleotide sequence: TGTGCCAGCAGCCCCCGGGACGGACGTCACTACGAGCAGTACTTC. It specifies CASSPRDGRHYEQYF.

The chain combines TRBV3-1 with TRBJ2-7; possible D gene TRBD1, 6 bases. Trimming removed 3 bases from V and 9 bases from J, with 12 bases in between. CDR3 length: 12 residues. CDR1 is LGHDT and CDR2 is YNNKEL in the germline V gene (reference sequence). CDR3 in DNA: TGTGCCAGCAGCCAGCTAGAGGGGGTGCAGTACTTC. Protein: CASSQLEGVQYF.

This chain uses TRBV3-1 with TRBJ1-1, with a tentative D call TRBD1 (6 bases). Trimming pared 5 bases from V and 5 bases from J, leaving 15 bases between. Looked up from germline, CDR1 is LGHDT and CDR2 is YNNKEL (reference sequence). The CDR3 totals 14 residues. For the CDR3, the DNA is TGTGCCAGCAGCATTGACAGGAGGTGGACTGAAGCTTTCTTT. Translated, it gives CASSIDRRWTEAFF.

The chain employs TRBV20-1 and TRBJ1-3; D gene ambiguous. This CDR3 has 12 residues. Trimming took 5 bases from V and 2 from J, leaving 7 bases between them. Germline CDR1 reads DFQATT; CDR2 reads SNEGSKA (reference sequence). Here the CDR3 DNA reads TGCAGTGCTCTCCGACCTGGAAACACCATATATTTT. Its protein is CSALRPGNTIYF.

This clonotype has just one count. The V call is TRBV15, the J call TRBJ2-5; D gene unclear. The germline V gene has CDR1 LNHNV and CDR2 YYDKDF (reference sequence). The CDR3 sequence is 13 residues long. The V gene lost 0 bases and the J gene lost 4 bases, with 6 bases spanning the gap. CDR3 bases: TGTGCCACCAGCAGAGATCTCTTAGAGACCCAGTACTTC. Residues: CATSRDLLETQYF.

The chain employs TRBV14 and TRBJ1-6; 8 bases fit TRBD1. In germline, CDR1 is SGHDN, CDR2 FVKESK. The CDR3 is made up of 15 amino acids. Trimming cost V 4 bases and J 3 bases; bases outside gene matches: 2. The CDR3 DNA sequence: TGTGCCAGCAGCCGGGACAGGCTCTATAATTCACCCCTCCACTTT. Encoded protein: CASSRDRLYNSPLHF.

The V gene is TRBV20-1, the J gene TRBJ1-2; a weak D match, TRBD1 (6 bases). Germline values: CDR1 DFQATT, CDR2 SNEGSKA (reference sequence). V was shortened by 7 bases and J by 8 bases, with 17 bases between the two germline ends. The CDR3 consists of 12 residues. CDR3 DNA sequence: TGCAGTGTCCTAGGTCAGGGGCGGGGCTACACCTTC. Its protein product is CSVLGQGRGYTF.

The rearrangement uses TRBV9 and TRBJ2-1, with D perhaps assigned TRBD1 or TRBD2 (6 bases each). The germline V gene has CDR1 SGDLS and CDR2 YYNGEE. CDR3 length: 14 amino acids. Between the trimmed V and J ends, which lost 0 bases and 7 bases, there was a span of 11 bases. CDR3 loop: CASSVGQGRNEQFF. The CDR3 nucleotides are TGTGCCAGCAGCGTAGGGCAGGGGAGGAATGAGCAGTTCTTC.

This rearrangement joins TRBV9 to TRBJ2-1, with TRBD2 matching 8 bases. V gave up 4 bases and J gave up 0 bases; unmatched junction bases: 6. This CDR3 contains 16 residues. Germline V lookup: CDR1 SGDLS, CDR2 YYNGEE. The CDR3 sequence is CASSLNSGASYNEQFF. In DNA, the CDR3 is TGTGCCAGCAGCCTCAATAGCGGGGCCTCCTACAATGAGCAGTTCTTC. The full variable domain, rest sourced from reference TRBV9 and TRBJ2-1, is DSGVTQTPKHLITATGQRVTLRCSPRSGDLSVYWYQQSLDQGLQFLIQYYNGEERAKGNILERFSAQQFPDLHSELNLSSLELGDSALYFCASSLNSGASYNEQFFGPGTRLTVL.

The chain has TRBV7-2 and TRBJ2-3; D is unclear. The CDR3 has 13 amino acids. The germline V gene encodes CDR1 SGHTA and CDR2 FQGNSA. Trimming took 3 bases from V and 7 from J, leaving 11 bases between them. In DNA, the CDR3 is TGTGCCAGCAGCTTCCCCGAGGCGAATACGCAGTATTTT. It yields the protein CASSFPEANTQYF.

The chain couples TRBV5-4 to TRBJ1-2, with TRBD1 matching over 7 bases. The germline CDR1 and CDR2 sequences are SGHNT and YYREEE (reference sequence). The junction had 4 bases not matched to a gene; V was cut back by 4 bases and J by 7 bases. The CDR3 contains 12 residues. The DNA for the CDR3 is TGTGCCAGCAGCGTTGACAGGGCTGGCTACACCTTC. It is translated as CASSVDRAGYTF.

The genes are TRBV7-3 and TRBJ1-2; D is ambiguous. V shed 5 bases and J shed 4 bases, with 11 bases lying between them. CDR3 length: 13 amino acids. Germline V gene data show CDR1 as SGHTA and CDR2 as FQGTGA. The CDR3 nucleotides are TGTGCCAGCAGCCCCGGGCAGAGCTATGGCTACACCTTC. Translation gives CASSPGQSYGYTF.

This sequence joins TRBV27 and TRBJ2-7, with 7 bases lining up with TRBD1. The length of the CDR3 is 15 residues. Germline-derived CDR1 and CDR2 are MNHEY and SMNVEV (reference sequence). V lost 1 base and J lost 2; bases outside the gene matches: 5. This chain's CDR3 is CASSLLGQGAYEQYF. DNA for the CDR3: TGTGCCAGCAGTTTATTGGGTCAGGGGGCCTACGAGCAGTACTTC.

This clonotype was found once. The CDR3 region is CASSFPSSGELFF. For the CDR3, the DNA is TGCGCCAGCAGCTTTCCTAGCAGCGGGGAGCTGTTTTTT. J is TRBJ2-2 and V is TRBV5-1; a weak D match, TRBD2 (5 bases). The CDR3 consists of 13 residues. The ends were cut back, 2 bases at V and 7 bases at J, with 9 bases in the middle. Germline CDR1 reads SGHRS; CDR2 reads YFSETQ.

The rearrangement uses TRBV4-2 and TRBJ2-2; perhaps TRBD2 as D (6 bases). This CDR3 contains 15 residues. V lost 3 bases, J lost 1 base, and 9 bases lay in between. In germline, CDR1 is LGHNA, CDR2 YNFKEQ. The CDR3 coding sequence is TGTGCCAGCAGCCACCCGGGACTGAACACCGGGGAGCTGTTTTTT. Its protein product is CASSHPGLNTGELFF.

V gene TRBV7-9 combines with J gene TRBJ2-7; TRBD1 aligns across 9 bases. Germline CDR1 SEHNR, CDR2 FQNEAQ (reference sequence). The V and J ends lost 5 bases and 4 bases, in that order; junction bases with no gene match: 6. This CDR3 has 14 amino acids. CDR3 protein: CASSRGQGFYEQYF. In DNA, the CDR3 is TGTGCCAGCAGCAGGGGACAGGGATTTTACGAGCAGTACTTC.

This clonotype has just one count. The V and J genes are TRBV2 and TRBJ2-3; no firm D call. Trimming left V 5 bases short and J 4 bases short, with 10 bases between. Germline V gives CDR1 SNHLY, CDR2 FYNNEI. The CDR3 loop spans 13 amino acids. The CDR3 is CASSSESADTQYF. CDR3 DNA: TGTGCCAGCAGTTCGGAATCGGCAGATACGCAGTATTTT.

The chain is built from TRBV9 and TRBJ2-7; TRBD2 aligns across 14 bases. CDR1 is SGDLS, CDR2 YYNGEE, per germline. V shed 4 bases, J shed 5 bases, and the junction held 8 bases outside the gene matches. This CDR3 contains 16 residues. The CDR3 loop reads CASSPSPGLAGDEQYF. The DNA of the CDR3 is TGTGCCAGCAGCCCCAGCCCGGGACTAGCGGGGGACGAGCAGTACTTC.

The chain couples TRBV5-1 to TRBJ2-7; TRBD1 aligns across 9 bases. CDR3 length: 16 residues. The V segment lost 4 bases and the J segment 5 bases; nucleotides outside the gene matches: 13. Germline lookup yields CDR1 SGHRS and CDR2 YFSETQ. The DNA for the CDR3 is TGCGCCAGCAGCCCAGCTGTGGGACAGGGCCGACACGAGCAGTACTTC. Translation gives CASSPAVGQGRHEQYF.

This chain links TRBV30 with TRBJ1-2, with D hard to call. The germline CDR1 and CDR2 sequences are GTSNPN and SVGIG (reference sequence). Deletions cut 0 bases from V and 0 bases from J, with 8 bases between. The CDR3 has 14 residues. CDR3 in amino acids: CAWSVGGTNYGYTF. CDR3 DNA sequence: TGTGCCTGGAGTGTCGGCGGTACTAACTATGGCTACACCTTC.